This record looks at one TCR beta chain sequence and its context. The data belong to a study of blood T cell repertoires in COVID-19. Study-level information: PBMCs, B-cell-depleted T cells, or T cells provided the cDNA or gDNA that made up the material.

Authors' processing steps: Nucleated cell number was recorded as an estimate derived from reference gene primer amplification. Profiled with immunoSEQ multiplex PCR; TCRdb holds only in-frame clones, not every one. Clonal size and the V and J genes are those of that table, whereas D and trimming came from the DNA. The table shows hundreds of thousands of clones, with 65% to 90% occurring only once. Sequencing used peripheral blood. The clonotype originates from a woman in her seventies with COVID-19, enrolled during active disease.

Here the CDR3 reads CAYISNYGYTF. CDR3 coding DNA: TGTGCCTACATCTCTAACTATGGCTACACCTTC. The chain is built from TRBV2 and TRBJ1-2; D is undetermined. The CDR3 sequence is 11 residues long. The V end was cut by 11 bases, the J end by 0 bases, with 7 bases between. Germline V gene lookup returns CDR1 SNHLY and CDR2 FYNNEI. Complete variable domain (other parts from reference TRBV2 and TRBJ1-2): EPEVTQTPSHQVTQMGQEVILRCVPISNHLYFYWYRQILGQKVEFLVSFYNNEISEKSEIFDDQFSVERPDGSNFTLKIRSTKLEDSAMYFCAYISNYGYTFGSGTRLTVV.